In its sample, the clone carrying this T cell receptor (beta chain) was seen once. Its antigen is as yet unknown. This entry is derived from a study of T cells in localized non-small cell lung cancer. Study observations and caveats: Clonality peaked in uninvolved adjacent lung rather than tumor. Detection in adjacent lung was observed for a median approximately 52 of the top 100 tumor clones. Sequencing, confined to only one tumor region, leaves heterogeneity possible.

Sequenced by immunoSEQ multiplex PCR; TCRdb stores in-frame clones only, minus some. The sample shows under 15,000 clones, 83% of them seen only once. There are 17 residues in the CDR3. The ends lost 4 bases at V and 5 bases at J; junction bases unmatched: 13. CDR1 is MDHEN and CDR2 is SYDVKM in the germline V gene. The material was peripheral blood, obtained before any cancer treatment. The genes are TRBV28 and TRBJ2-1; 8 positions match TRBD1. This TCR derives from a male donor at least 60 years old with stage I lung adenocarcinoma. CDR3 DNA: TGTGCCAGCAGTTCTCTGCAGGGGGCAGGGATCGACAATGAGCAGTTCTTC. It encodes CASSSLQGAGIDNEQFF.